The rows below give T cell receptor beta chains drawn from one sample of a study of vaccination effects on CD4 cells after COVID-19. Clones were read by immunoSEQ multiplex PCR, and TCRdb kept only the in-frame ones, dropping some. The sample carries 20,000 or so clones, around 76% recorded once. No cognate antigen is known for these TCRs. This specimen consisted of CD4+ T cells from PBMCs cultured with SARS-CoV-2 spike peptides, obtained before COVID-19 vaccination. The receptors derive from a human donor who had a prior SARS-CoV-2 infection. The CDR3 runs from the conserved cysteine through the conserved F or W. D genes are given only for firm matches. Not all rows give a size; the values are once, few, many and, for expanded clones, a class.

CDR3aa: CASSKTGIRSEQFF
CDR3nt: TGCGCCAGCAGCAAGACAGGGATAAGGAGTGAGCAGTTCTTC
len: 14
abundance: .
v_gene: TRBV4-3
j_gene: TRBJ2-1
d_gene: TRBD1

CDR3aa: CASSSSGRVWYEQFF
CDR3nt: TGTGCCAGTAGTAGCAGCGGGAGGGTTTGGTATGAGCAGTTCTTC
len: 15
abundance: .
v_gene: TRBV19
j_gene: TRBJ2-1
d_gene: TRBD2

CDR3aa: CASSLIVRQGGSPLHF
CDR3nt: TGTGCCAGCAGCCTCATTGTAAGACAGGGGGGATCACCCCTCCACTTT
len: 16
abundance: few
v_gene: TRBV2
j_gene: TRBJ1-6
d_gene: TRBD1

CDR3aa: CASSGGTKNIQYF
CDR3nt: TGTGCCAGCAGTGGGGGGACCAAAAACATTCAGTACTTC
len: 13
abundance: few
v_gene: TRBV2
j_gene: TRBJ2-4
d_gene: .

CDR3aa: CAWSAGQGDGYTF
CDR3nt: TGTGCCTGGAGTGCGGGACAGGGGGATGGCTACACCTTC
len: 13
abundance: .
v_gene: TRBV30
j_gene: TRBJ1-2
d_gene: TRBD1

CDR3aa: CASSRIPGQGSMANEKLFF
CDR3nt: TGTGCCAGCAGCCGAATACCGGGACAGGGGAGTATGGCTAATGAAAAACTGTTTTTT
len: 19
abundance: .
v_gene: TRBV11-2
j_gene: TRBJ1-4
d_gene: TRBD1

CDR3aa: CASSRGETQYF
CDR3nt: TGTGCCAGTAGCCGAGGAGAGACCCAGTACTTC
len: 11
abundance: .
v_gene: TRBV19
j_gene: TRBJ2-5
d_gene: .

CDR3aa: CASSFDLAGGYEQYF
CDR3nt: TGCGCCAGCAGCTTCGACTTGGCGGGGGGATACGAGCAGTACTTC
len: 15
abundance: .
v_gene: TRBV5-1
j_gene: TRBJ2-7
d_gene: TRBD2

CDR3aa: CASRTENTGELFF
CDR3nt: TGCGCCAGCAGGACAGAAAACACCGGGGAGCTGTTTTTT
len: 13
abundance: .
v_gene: TRBV5-1
j_gene: TRBJ2-2
d_gene: .

CDR3aa: CASSLPGGETQYF
CDR3nt: TGCGCCAGCAGCCTGCCTGGAGGCGAGACCCAGTACTTC
len: 13
abundance: .
v_gene: TRBV5-1
j_gene: TRBJ2-5
d_gene: .

CDR3aa: CASSPLADHSYEQYF
CDR3nt: TGTGCCAGCAGCCCTCTAGCGGACCACTCCTACGAGCAGTACTTC
len: 15
abundance: few
v_gene: TRBV7-9
j_gene: TRBJ2-7
d_gene: TRBD2

CDR3aa: CASSQGGASGSSYNEQFF
CDR3nt: TGCGCCAGCAGCCAAGGGGGCGCTAGCGGTAGCTCCTACAATGAGCAGTTCTTC
len: 18
abundance: .
v_gene: TRBV4-3
j_gene: TRBJ2-1
d_gene: TRBD2

CDR3aa: CASSYSNQQSTDTQYF
CDR3nt: TGTGCCAGCAGTTACTCGAACCAGCAAAGCACAGATACGCAGTATTTT
len: 16
abundance: once
v_gene: TRBV6-5
j_gene: TRBJ2-3
d_gene: .

CDR3aa: CAWSRGRSTDTQYF
CDR3nt: TGTGCCTGGAGTAGGGGGCGTAGCACAGATACGCAGTATTTT
len: 14
abundance: .
v_gene: TRBV30
j_gene: TRBJ2-3
d_gene: TRBD1

CDR3aa: CASSPQASTDTQYF
CDR3nt: TGTGCCAGCAGCCCTCAGGCAAGCACAGATACGCAGTATTTT
len: 14
abundance: .
v_gene: TRBV4-2
j_gene: TRBJ2-3
d_gene: .

CDR3aa: CASSQGPPGGGLDEQFF
CDR3nt: TGCGCCAGCAGCCAAGGACCCCCGGGAGGAGGGTTGGATGAGCAGTTCTTC
len: 17
abundance: .
v_gene: TRBV4-3
j_gene: TRBJ2-1
d_gene: TRBD2

CDR3aa: CATSGFSGRALSGELFF
CDR3nt: TGTGCCACCAGTGGTTTTAGCGGGAGGGCCCTTTCCGGGGAGCTGTTTTTT
len: 17
abundance: .
v_gene: TRBV24-1
j_gene: TRBJ2-2
d_gene: TRBD2

CDR3aa: CASSYDKWFYEQYF
CDR3nt: TGTGCCAGCAGTTACGATAAGTGGTTCTACGAGCAGTACTTC
len: 14
abundance: .
v_gene: TRBV6-5
j_gene: TRBJ2-7
d_gene: .

CDR3aa: CASSLTGFLYGYTF
CDR3nt: TGTGCCAGCAGCTTAACAGGGTTTCTCTATGGCTACACCTTC
len: 14
abundance: few
v_gene: TRBV7-9
j_gene: TRBJ1-2
d_gene: .

CDR3aa: CASSPAGQGGEKLFF
CDR3nt: TGTGCCAGCAGTCCCGCGGGACAGGGGGGTGAAAAACTGTTTTTT
len: 15
abundance: once
v_gene: TRBV28
j_gene: TRBJ1-4
d_gene: TRBD1

CDR3aa: CASRRERNTEAFF
CDR3nt: TGTGCCAGCCGCAGGGAGAGGAACACTGAAGCTTTCTTT
len: 13
abundance: large
v_gene: TRBV6-6
j_gene: TRBJ1-1
d_gene: .

CDR3aa: CASSPTSGTYNEQFF
CDR3nt: TGTGCCAGCAGCCCTACTAGCGGGACCTACAATGAGCAGTTCTTC
len: 15
abundance: .
v_gene: TRBV7-8
j_gene: TRBJ2-1
d_gene: TRBD2

CDR3aa: CASSAGTGWSYEQYF
CDR3nt: TGTGCCAGCAGCGCCGGGACAGGGTGGTCCTACGAGCAGTACTTC
len: 15
abundance: .
v_gene: TRBV9
j_gene: TRBJ2-7
d_gene: TRBD1

CDR3aa: CASSYRGGNTIYF
CDR3nt: TGTGCCAGCAGTTACCGCGGTGGAAACACCATATATTTT
len: 13
abundance: .
v_gene: TRBV6-5
j_gene: TRBJ1-3
d_gene: .

CDR3aa: CASSGTGGLYGYTF
CDR3nt: TGTGCCAGCAGCGGGACAGGGGGCCTCTATGGCTACACCTTC
len: 14
abundance: .
v_gene: TRBV9
j_gene: TRBJ1-2
d_gene: TRBD1

CDR3aa: CASSPPESSQYF
CDR3nt: TGTGCCAGCAGCCCCCCCGAGAGCTCGCAGTATTTT
len: 12
abundance: .
v_gene: TRBV7-9
j_gene: TRBJ2-3
d_gene: .

CDR3aa: CATSRRGIQGAQPQHF
CDR3nt: TGTGCCACCAGCAGAAGGGGGATACAGGGTGCTCAGCCCCAGCATTTT
len: 16
abundance: few
v_gene: TRBV15
j_gene: TRBJ1-5
d_gene: .

CDR3aa: CAWRTSGGSYEQYF
CDR3nt: TGTGCCTGGAGGACATCGGGGGGCTCCTACGAGCAGTACTTC
len: 14
abundance: .
v_gene: TRBV30
j_gene: TRBJ2-7
d_gene: TRBD2

CDR3aa: CASSYSASGIGEQYF
CDR3nt: TGTGCCAGCAGTTACTCTGCTAGCGGGATCGGCGAGCAGTACTTC
len: 15
abundance: .
v_gene: TRBV6-5
j_gene: TRBJ2-7
d_gene: TRBD2

CDR3aa: CASSVRQGANYGYTF
CDR3nt: TGTGCCAGCAGTGTTCGACAGGGGGCTAACTATGGCTACACCTTC
len: 15
abundance: .
v_gene: TRBV2
j_gene: TRBJ1-2
d_gene: TRBD1

CDR3aa: CASSSRNVGNPFF
CDR3nt: TGTGCCAGCAGTTCGCGTAATGTGGGGAACCCGTTCTTC
len: 13
abundance: .
v_gene: TRBV12-3/TRBV12-4
j_gene: TRBJ2-1
d_gene: .

CDR3aa: CASSLTAGNTEAFF
CDR3nt: TGTGCCAGCAGCTTAACCGCAGGGAACACTGAAGCTTTCTTT
len: 14
abundance: few
v_gene: TRBV7-3
j_gene: TRBJ1-1
d_gene: .

CDR3aa: CAWSWGNEQFF
CDR3nt: TGTGCCTGGAGTTGGGGCAATGAGCAGTTCTTC
len: 11
abundance: .
v_gene: TRBV30
j_gene: TRBJ2-1
d_gene: .

CDR3aa: CASSLGGEQYF
CDR3nt: TGTGCCAGCAGCTTGGGAGGCGAGCAGTACTTC
len: 11
abundance: .
v_gene: TRBV5-6
j_gene: TRBJ2-7
d_gene: .

CDR3aa: CATSSDARGRPPYGYTF
CDR3nt: TGTGCCACCAGCAGCGACGCCAGGGGGCGCCCCCCGTATGGCTACACCTTC
len: 17
abundance: .
v_gene: TRBV15
j_gene: TRBJ1-2
d_gene: TRBD1

CDR3aa: CASSPVAGGDGNEQFF
CDR3nt: TGTGCCAGCTCACCAGTGGCGGGAGGGGACGGCAATGAGCAGTTCTTC
len: 16
abundance: .
v_gene: TRBV18
j_gene: TRBJ2-1
d_gene: TRBD2

CDR3aa: CASSASPWDTVNEKLFF
CDR3nt: TGTGCCAGCAGCGCTTCCCCTTGGGACACAGTAAATGAAAAACTGTTTTTT
len: 17
abundance: .
v_gene: TRBV9
j_gene: TRBJ1-4
d_gene: .

CDR3aa: CATRPAGGHEQFF
CDR3nt: TGTGCCACCAGACCCGCCGGCGGCCATGAGCAGTTCTTC
len: 13
abundance: .
v_gene: TRBV24-1
j_gene: TRBJ2-1
d_gene: .

CDR3aa: CASAPTSGGTIAKNIQYF
CDR3nt: TGCGCCAGCGCACCGACTAGCGGGGGGACGATAGCCAAAAACATTCAGTACTTC
len: 18
abundance: .
v_gene: TRBV5-1
j_gene: TRBJ2-4
d_gene: TRBD2

CDR3aa: CSVEGLKWGRTEAFF
CDR3nt: TGCAGCGTTGAAGGTTTGAAGTGGGGGCGTACTGAAGCTTTCTTT
len: 15
abundance: .
v_gene: TRBV29-1
j_gene: TRBJ1-1
d_gene: .

CDR3aa: CASSLEGVWSPLHF
CDR3nt: TGTGCCAGCAGCTTGGAGGGAGTTTGGTCACCCCTCCACTTT
len: 14
abundance: .
v_gene: TRBV5-4
j_gene: TRBJ1-6
d_gene: .

CDR3aa: CASTAGTGYEKLFF
CDR3nt: TGTGCCTCCACCGCCGGGACAGGGTACGAAAAACTGTTTTTT
len: 14
abundance: .
v_gene: TRBV30
j_gene: TRBJ1-4
d_gene: TRBD1

CDR3aa: CASSLDRANTEAFF
CDR3nt: TGCGCCAGCAGCTTGGACAGGGCAAACACTGAAGCTTTCTTT
len: 14
abundance: .
v_gene: TRBV5-1
j_gene: TRBJ1-1
d_gene: .

CDR3aa: CATAGQPNEKLFF
CDR3nt: TGTGCCACTGCGGGACAGCCTAATGAAAAACTGTTTTTT
len: 13
abundance: .
v_gene: TRBV6-4
j_gene: TRBJ1-4
d_gene: TRBD1

CDR3aa: CASSRVDRGVSGNTIYF
CDR3nt: TGTGCCAGCAGTCGGGTGGACAGGGGCGTCTCTGGAAACACCATATATTTT
len: 17
abundance: few
v_gene: TRBV6-6
j_gene: TRBJ1-3
d_gene: TRBD1